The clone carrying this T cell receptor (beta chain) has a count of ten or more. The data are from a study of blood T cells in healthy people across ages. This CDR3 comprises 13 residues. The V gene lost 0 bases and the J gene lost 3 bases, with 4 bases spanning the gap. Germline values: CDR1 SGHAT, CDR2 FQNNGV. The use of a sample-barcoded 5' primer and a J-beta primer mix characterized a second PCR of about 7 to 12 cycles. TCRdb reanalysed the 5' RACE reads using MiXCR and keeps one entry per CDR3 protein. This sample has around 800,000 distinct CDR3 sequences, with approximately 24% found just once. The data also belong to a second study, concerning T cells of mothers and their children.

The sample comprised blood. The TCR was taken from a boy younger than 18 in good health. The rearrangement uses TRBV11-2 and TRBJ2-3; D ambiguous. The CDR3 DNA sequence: TGTGCCAGCAGCTTAGAAAGGACAGATACGCAGTATTTT. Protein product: CASSLERTDTQYF.